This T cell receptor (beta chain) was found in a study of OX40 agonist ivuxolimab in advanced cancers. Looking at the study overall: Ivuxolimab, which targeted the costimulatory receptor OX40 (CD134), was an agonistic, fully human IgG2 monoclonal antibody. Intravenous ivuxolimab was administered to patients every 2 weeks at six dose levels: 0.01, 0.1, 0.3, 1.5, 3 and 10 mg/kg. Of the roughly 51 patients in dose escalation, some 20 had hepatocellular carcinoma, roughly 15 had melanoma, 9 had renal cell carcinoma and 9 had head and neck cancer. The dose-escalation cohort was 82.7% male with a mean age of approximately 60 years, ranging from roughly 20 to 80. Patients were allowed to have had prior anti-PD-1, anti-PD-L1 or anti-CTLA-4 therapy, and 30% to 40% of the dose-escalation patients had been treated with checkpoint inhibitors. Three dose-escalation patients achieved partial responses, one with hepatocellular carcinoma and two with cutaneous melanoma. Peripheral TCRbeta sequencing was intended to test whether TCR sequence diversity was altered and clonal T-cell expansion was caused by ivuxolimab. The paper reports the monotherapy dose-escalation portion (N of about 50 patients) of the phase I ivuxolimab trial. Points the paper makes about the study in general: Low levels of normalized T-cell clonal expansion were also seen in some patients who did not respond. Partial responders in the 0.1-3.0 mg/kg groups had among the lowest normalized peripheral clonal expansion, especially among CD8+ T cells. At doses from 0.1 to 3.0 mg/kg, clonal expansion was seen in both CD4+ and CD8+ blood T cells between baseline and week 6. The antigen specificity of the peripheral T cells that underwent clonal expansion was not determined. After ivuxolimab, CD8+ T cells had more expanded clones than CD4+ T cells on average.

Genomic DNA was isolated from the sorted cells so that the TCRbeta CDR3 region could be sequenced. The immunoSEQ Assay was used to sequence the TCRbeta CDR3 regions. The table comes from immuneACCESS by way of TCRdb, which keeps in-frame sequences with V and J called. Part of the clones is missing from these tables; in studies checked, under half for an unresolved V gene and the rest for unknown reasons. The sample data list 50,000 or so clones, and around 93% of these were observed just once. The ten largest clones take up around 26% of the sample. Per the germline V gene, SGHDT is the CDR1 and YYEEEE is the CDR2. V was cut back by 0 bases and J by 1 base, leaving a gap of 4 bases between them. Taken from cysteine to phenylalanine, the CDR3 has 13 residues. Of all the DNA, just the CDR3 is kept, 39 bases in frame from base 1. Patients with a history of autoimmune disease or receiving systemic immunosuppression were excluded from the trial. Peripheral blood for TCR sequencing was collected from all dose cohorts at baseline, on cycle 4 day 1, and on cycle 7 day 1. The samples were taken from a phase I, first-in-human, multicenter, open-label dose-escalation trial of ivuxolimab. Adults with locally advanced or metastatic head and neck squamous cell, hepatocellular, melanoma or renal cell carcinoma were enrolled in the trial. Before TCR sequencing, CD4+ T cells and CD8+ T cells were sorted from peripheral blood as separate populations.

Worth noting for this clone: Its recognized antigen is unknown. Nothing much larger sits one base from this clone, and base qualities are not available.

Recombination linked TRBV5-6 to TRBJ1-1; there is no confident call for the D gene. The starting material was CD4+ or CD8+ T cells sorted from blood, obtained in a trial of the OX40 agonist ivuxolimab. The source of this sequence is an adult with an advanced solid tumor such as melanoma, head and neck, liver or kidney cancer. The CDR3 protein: CASSLAGNTEAFF. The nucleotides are TGTGCCAGCAGCTTGGCAGGGAACACTGAAGCTTTCTTT.